Listed here is a single TCR beta chain. The antigen is undetermined. Trimming left V 9 bases short and J 6 bases short, with 15 bases between. Germline CDR1 and CDR2: SNHLY and FYNNEI. The CDR3 contains 13 residues. The record originates from a study of T cell responses to AZD1222 COVID-19 vaccine. The method was immunoSEQ multiplex PCR; TCRdb's version includes in-frame clones alone and lacks a portion of them. This table holds tens of thousands of clones, approximately 90% found once. The study, taken as a whole, reports: Scientists sampled the repertoires only once the peak T cell response had passed. White British donors predominated, females outnumbered males, and clonal diversity was possibly underestimated. Researchers report vaccine-associated CD4 TCRs spanning spike, with dominance at 160-218 and 743-854.

The receptor's source is an adult in good health. Sample: peripheral blood, taken on day 0 of AZD1222 vaccination. The V gene is TRBV2, the J gene TRBJ1-5, with D possibly being TRBD1 (5 bases). The CDR3 DNA reads as TGTGCCAGTAGCCAGGCAGGGCGTCAGCCCCAGCATTTT. Protein product: CASSQAGRQPQHF.